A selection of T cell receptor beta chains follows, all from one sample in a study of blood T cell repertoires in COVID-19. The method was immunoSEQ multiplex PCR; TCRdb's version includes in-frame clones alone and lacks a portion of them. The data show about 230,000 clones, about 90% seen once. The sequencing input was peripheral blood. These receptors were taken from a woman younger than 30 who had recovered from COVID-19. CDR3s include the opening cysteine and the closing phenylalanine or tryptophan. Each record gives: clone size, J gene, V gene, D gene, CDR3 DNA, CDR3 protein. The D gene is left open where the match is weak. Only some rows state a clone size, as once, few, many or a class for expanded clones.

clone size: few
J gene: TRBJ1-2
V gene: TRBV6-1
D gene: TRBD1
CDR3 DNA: TGTGCCAGCAGTGACGGACAGGGGGAAGGCTACACCTTC
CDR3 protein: CASSDGQGEGYTF

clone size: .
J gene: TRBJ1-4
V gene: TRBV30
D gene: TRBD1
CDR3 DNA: TGTGCCTGGACGCCCGGACAGGGGGAAAAACTGTTTTTT
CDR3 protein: CAWTPGQGEKLFF

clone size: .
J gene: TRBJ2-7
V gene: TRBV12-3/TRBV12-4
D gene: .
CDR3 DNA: TGTGCCAGCACCGACAGGAGCTCCTACGAGCAGTACTTC
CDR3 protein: CASTDRSSYEQYF

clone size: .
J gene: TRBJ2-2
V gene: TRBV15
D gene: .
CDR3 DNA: TGTGCCACCAGCCAGGGGACCCAGTTGACCGGGGAGCTGTTTTTT
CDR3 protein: CATSQGTQLTGELFF

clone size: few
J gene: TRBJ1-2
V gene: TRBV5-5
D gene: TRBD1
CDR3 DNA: TGTGCCAGCAGCTTCGGGGACAGTCCCTATGGCTACACCTTC
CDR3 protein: CASSFGDSPYGYTF

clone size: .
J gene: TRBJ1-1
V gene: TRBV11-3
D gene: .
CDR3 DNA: TGTGCCAGCAGCTTAGACACTGGGGCCGGCACTGAAGCTTTCTTT
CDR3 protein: CASSLDTGAGTEAFF

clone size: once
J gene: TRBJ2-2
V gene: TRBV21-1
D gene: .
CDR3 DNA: TGTGCCAGCAGCCACCTAACGGGACTAGCGAACACCGGGGAGCTGTTTTTT
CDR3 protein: CASSHLTGLANTGELFF

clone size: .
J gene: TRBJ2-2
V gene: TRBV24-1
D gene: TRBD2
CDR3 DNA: TGTGCCACCAGTGATCCCCCGACGGGAGGGACCACCGGGGAGCTGTTTTTT
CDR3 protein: CATSDPPTGGTTGELFF

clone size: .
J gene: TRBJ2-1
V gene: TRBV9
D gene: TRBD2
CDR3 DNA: TGTGCCAGCAGCGCCCGGACTAGCGGGAGCTCCTACAATGAGCAGTTCTTC
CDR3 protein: CASSARTSGSSYNEQFF

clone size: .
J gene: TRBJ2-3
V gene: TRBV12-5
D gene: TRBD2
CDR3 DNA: TGTGCTAGTGGTACCCGACTAGCCGCAGATACGCAGTATTTT
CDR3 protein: CASGTRLAADTQYF

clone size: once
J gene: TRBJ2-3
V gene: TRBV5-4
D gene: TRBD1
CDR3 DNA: TGTGCCAGCAGCTTGCCCCGGGACAGTGGGGGAGATACGCAGTATTTT
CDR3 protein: CASSLPRDSGGDTQYF

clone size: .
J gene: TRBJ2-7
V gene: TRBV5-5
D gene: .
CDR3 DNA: TGTGCCAGCAGCTTGACACAGGGCGGGTACGAGCAGTACTTC
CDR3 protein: CASSLTQGGYEQYF

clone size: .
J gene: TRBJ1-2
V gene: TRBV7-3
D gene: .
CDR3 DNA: TGTGCCAGCAGCCTACTACTATCGACGACGGTCGGCTACACCTTC
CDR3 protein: CASSLLLSTTVGYTF

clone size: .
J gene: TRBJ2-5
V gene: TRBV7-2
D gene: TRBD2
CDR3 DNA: TGTGCCAGCAGCCTAATCCGGGGGGGGCGACTAGCGGGAGTAAAGACCCAGTACTTC
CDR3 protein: CASSLIRGGRLAGVKTQYF

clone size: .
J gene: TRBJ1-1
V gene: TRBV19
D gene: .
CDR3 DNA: TGTGCCAGTAGTATGGTCCCAGGGGCGAACACTGAAGCTTTCTTT
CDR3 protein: CASSMVPGANTEAFF

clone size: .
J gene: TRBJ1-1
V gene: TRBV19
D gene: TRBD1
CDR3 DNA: TGTGCCAGTAATATCGGTTGGGACAGCGAAGCTTTCTTT
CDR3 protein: CASNIGWDSEAFF

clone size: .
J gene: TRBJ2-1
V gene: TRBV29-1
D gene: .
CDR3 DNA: TGCAGCGTCCAGGGTCTGTCCTACAATGAGCAGTTCTTC
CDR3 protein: CSVQGLSYNEQFF

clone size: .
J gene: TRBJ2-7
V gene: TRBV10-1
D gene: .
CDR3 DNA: TGCGCCAGCAGCCAAACTGAAGAGTACGAGCAGTACTTC
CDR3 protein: CASSQTEEYEQYF

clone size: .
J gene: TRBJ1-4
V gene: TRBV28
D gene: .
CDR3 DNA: TGTGCCAGCAGTTTTGGTGGGGGCAGCGATTATGAAAAACTGTTTTTT
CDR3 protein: CASSFGGGSDYEKLFF

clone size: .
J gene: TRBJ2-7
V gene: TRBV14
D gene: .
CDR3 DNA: TGTGCCAGCAGCCAAGAACTAGGCGGGGCACTATCCTACGAGCAGTACTTC
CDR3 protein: CASSQELGGALSYEQYF

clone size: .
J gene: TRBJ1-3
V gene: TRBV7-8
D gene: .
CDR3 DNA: TGTGCCAGCAGCTTATATAGACAGGTGGCTGGAAACACCATATATTTT
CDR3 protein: CASSLYRQVAGNTIYF

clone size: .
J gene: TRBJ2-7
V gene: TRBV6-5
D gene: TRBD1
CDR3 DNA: TGTGCCAGCAGAAGTATCCGGGACAGGGTCTACGAGCAGTACTTC
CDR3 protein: CASRSIRDRVYEQYF

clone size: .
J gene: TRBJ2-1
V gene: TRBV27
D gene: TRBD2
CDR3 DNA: TGTGCCAGCAGTTTCCCCTCTAGCGGGCCATACAATGAGCAGTTCTTC
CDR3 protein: CASSFPSSGPYNEQFF

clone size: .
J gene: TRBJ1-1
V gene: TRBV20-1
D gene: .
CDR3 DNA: TGCAGTGCGCCTAGGGGCACTGAAGCTTTCTTT
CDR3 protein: CSAPRGTEAFF

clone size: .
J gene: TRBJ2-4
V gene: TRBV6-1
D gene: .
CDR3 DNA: TGTGCCAGCAGTGCCTTGACAGCGATAGCCAAAAACATTCAGTACTTC
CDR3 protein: CASSALTAIAKNIQYF

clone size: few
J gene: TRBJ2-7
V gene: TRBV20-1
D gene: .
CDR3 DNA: TGCAGTGCTAGTTTCGCCCCCGGACTACCGTACGAGCAGTACTTC
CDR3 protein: CSASFAPGLPYEQYF

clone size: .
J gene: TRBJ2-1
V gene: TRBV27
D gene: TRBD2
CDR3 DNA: TGTGCCAGCAGTCCCTCAGCGGGAGGCTCCTACAATGAGCAGTTCTTC
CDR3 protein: CASSPSAGGSYNEQFF

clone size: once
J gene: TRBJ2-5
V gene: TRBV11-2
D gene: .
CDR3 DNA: TGTGCCAGCAGTCCGGGACAACAAGAGACCCAGTACTTC
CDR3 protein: CASSPGQQETQYF

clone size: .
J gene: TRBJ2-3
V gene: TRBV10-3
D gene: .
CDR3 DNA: TGTGCCATCAGTGATTCTGCGGCCTCTAGCACAGATACGCAGTATTTT
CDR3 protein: CAISDSAASSTDTQYF

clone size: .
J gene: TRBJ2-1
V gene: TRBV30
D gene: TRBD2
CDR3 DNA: TGTGCCTACGAGCGGGAGGATTTCGGTGAGCAGTTCTTC
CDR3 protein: CAYEREDFGEQFF

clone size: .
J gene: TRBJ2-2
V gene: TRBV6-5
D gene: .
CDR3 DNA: TGTGCCAGCTGGGAGGACAACGACTTCACCGGGGAGCTGTTTTTT
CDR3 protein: CASWEDNDFTGELFF

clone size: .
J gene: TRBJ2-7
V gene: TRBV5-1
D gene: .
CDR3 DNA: TGCGCCAGCAGCTCGGGAAGGGAGGAGCAGTACTTC
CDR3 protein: CASSSGREEQYF

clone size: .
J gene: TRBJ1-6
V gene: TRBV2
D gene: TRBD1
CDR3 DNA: TGTGCCAGCAGTGTTGACAGGGTAATAAGTTCACCCCTCCACTTT
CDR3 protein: CASSVDRVISSPLHF

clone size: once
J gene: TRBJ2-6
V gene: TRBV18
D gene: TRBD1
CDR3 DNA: TGTGCCAGCTCACCCGGACAGGCGAACTCTGGGGCCAACGTCCTGACTTTC
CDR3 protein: CASSPGQANSGANVLTF

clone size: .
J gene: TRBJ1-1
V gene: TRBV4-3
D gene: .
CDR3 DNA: TGCGCCAGCAGCCTTAGTTTCGGGGATTGGGACACTGAAGCTTTCTTT
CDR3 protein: CASSLSFGDWDTEAFF

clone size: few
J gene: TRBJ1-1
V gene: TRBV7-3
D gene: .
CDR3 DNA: TGTGCCAGCAGCTTAACTTCCAGGAACACTGAAGCTTTCTTT
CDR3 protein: CASSLTSRNTEAFF

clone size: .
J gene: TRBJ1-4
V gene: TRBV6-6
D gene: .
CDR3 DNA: TGTGCCAGCGAGGGTGGTGAAAAACTGTTTTTT
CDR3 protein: CASEGGEKLFF

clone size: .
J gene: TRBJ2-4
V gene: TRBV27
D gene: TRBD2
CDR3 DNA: TGTGCCAGCACCTTCCGGGGGGTGCCCTACTTC
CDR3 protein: CASTFRGVPYF

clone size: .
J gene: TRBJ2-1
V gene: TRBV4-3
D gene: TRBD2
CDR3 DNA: TGCGCCAGCAGCCCTAGCGGACGGGGCGGTGAGCAGTTCTTC
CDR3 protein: CASSPSGRGGEQFF

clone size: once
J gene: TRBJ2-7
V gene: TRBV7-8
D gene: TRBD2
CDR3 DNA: TGTGCCAGCAGCCCAGGGCCTAGCGGGAGTACCAACTACGAGCAGTACTTC
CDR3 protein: CASSPGPSGSTNYEQYF

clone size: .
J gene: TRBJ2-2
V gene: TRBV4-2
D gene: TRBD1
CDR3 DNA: TGTGATTCGACAGGGACGGCCACCGGGGAGCTGTTTTTT
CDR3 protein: CDSTGTATGELFF

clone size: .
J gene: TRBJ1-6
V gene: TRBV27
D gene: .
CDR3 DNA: TGTGCCAGCCGACCGGCCAGGCGGGATGATTCACCCCTCCACTTT
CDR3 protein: CASRPARRDDSPLHF

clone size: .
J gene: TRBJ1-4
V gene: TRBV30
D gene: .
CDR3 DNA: TGTGCCTGGAAGAGTGATAATGAAAAACTGTTTTTT
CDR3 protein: CAWKSDNEKLFF

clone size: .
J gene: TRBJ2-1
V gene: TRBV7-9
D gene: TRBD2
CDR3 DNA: TGTGCCAGCAAGTCGGGAGGGCCGAATGAGCAGTTCTTC
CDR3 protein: CASKSGGPNEQFF